This TCR beta chain came from a study of shared clonotypes between healthy human individuals. The repertoire was sequenced with immunoSEQ multiplex PCR; TCRdb's copy has only in-frame clones and lacks some. The sample lists around 1.1 million clones, 75% to 80% seen once, with 0.55% to 0.7% in the top ten. V lost 0 bases and J lost 7, with 16 bases in between. The germline V gene encodes CDR1 SGHNT and CDR2 YYREEE (reference sequence). This CDR3 is 15 amino acids long. The J gene is TRBJ1-1, the V gene TRBV5-4, with D possibly matching TRBD1 (6 bases). The sample comprised memory CD4+ T cells from PBMCs. Subset meaning: CD45RA-negative fraction. The TCR comes from a man between 18 and 29 years old in good health. Some clones in this sample may be carry-over from other donors' samples. The CDR3, as DNA: TGTGCCAGCAGCTTGGGTAGGTCTCAAGGGGGTGAAGCTTTCTTT. Translated: CASSLGRSQGGEAFF. The whole variable domain, remainder taken from reference TRBV5-4 and TRBJ1-1, is ETGVTQSPTHLIKTRGQQVTLRCSSQSGHNTVSWYQQALGQGPQFIFQYYREEENGRGNFPPRFSGLQFPNYSSELNVNALELDDSALYLCASSLGRSQGGEAFFGQGTRLTVV.